These 5 T cell receptor beta chains were sequenced from one sample in a study of blood T cells in healthy people across ages. Combining a sample-barcoded 5' primer with a J-beta primer mix, a second PCR ran for roughly 7 to 12 cycles. From the 5' RACE reads, TCRdb called clonotypes with MiXCR, one entry per CDR3 protein. The sample gives about 930,000 distinct CDR3 sequences, 25% to 35% of which show up once; about 9.4% is in the top ten. This sample was shared with a second study, whose subject was T cells of mothers and their children.

Sequencing used blood. All receptors come from a woman aged 40 to 50 in good health.

The gene calls are TRBV4-3 and TRBJ2-7; 9 nucleotides agree with TRBD1. Germline CDR1 and CDR2: LGHNA and YSLEER. Trimming at V came to 11 bases and at J to 5 bases, leaving 10 bases not matched to a gene. This CDR3 has 13 amino acids. The CDR3 here is CAGGHRTGDEQYF. The CDR3 DNA reads TGCGCCGGCGGCCACAGGACAGGGGACGAGCAGTACTTC.

This clonotype was counted only a few times. The J gene is TRBJ1-1, the V gene TRBV12-3 or TRBV12-4; a weak D match, TRBD1 (6 bases). This CDR3 spans 15 amino acids. The germline V and J ends were trimmed by 2 bases and 1 base, with 11 bases remaining between them. The CDR3 DNA is TGTGCCAGCAGTTTAATGACAGGCTGGAACACTGAAGCTTTCTTT. Translation: CASSLMTGWNTEAFF.

In the case of this clonotype: An end of the junction does not agree with germline; a read error may underlie this. The chain has TRBV9 and TRBJ2-3, with 8 bases lining up with TRBD1. Germline CDR1 and CDR2: SGDLS and YYNGEE. The CDR3 has 15 residues. The CDR3 coding sequence is TGTACCAGCAGCGTAGCAGGGGGCCTCACAGATACGCAGTATTTT. Residues: CTSSVAGGLTDTQYF.

Notes on this clonotype: Relative to the germline gene, one junction end is altered; a read error may explain this. The chain is built from TRBV20-1 and TRBJ2-4, with D tentatively TRBD2 (7 bases). CDR1 is DFQATT, CDR2 SNEGSKA, per germline (reference sequence). CDR3 length: 17 amino acids. CDR3 in amino acids: CSARGGGGKDNKDIQYF. The CDR3 DNA reads TGCAGTGCTAGAGGGGGAGGGGGAAAGGACAACAAAGACATTCAGTACTTC.

A remark on this clonotype: This could be a read error, since a much larger clone is one nucleotide away. The rearrangement links TRBV7-3 to TRBJ2-7; maybe TRBD1 (5 bases). The CDR3 has 15 residues. V was shortened by 2 bases and J by 3 bases, with 14 bases between the two germline ends. From germline, CDR1 is SGHTA and CDR2 FQGTGA. The CDR3 DNA follows: TGTGCCAGCAGCTTACTTGGGGCAGGCATCTACGAGCAGTACTTC. Encoded protein: CASSLLGAGIYEQYF. Looking up the rest from reference TRBV7-3 and TRBJ2-7 gives the full variable domain: GAGVSQTPSNKVTEKGKYVELRCDPISGHTALYWYRQSLGQGPEFLIYFQGTGAADDSGLPNDRFFAVRPEGSVSTLKIQRTERGDSAVYLCASSLLGAGIYEQYFGPGTRLTVT.